The 13 T cell receptor beta chains presented below share a single source sample, sequenced in a study of blood T cell repertoires in COVID-19. Some clones are missing from TCRdb's copy, which holds only in-frame ones; the method was immunoSEQ multiplex PCR. Of about 120,000 clones listed, approximately 89% are singletons. Sequences were obtained from peripheral blood. Source of these receptors: a man between 40 and 49 years old with acute or convalescent COVID-19.

This clone occurred once. V usage is TRBV5-5 and J usage is TRBJ2-6, with a tentative D call TRBD2 (6 bases). Germline CDR1 SGHKS, CDR2 YYEKEE (reference sequence). The CDR3 length is 13 residues. Trimming left V 6 bases short and J 5 bases short, with 9 bases between. The CDR3 DNA follows: TGTGCCAGCAACGGGGGTAGGGCCAACGTCCTGACTTTC. Protein product: CASNGGRANVLTF.

This chain uses TRBV7-2 with TRBJ1-2, with TRBD1 matching over 7 bases. From germline, CDR1 is SGHTA and CDR2 FQGNSA. This CDR3 is 12 amino acids long. V dropped 5 bases and J dropped 6; count of bases not matched to a gene: 3. The CDR3 coding sequence is TGTGCCAGCAGCAGAGGACAGGATGGCTACACCTTC. This gives the protein CASSRGQDGYTF.

This clone was detected only a few times. CDR3 protein: CASSVEAGGSNEQFF. CDR3 in DNA: TGTGCCAGCAGCGTAGAAGCGGGGGGCAGTAATGAGCAGTTCTTC. The chain employs TRBV9 and TRBJ2-1; 9 nucleotides agree with TRBD2. Germline V CDR1 and CDR2: SGDLS, YYNGEE. Trimming took 0 bases from V and 7 from J; bases not matched to a gene: 5. The CDR3 consists of 15 residues.

This clone was seen more than once but under ten times. The chain has TRBV18 and TRBJ1-1, with TRBD1 as a possible D gene (6 bases). The CDR3 totals 14 residues. Per germline, CDR1 KGHSH and CDR2 LQKENI. Trimming removed 6 bases at V and 5 bases at J, with 16 bases between. In nucleotides, the CDR3 is TGTGCCAGCTCGACGGGGGGAACAGGGACTGAAGCTTTCTTT. Translating it yields CASSTGGTGTEAFF.

The CDR3 sequence is CAISAGANYGYTF. Here the CDR3 DNA reads TGTGCCATCAGTGCCGGGGCTAACTATGGCTACACCTTC. This chain connects TRBV10-3 to TRBJ1-2; D is ambiguous. Germline lookup yields CDR1 ENHRY and CDR2 SYGVKD. The CDR3 is 13 amino acids. V lost 4 bases, J lost 0 bases, and 6 bases lay in between.

J is TRBJ2-1 and V is TRBV29-1; 9 bases fit TRBD2. CDR1 is SQVTM and CDR2 is ANQGSEA in the germline V gene. V lost 4 bases, J lost 9 bases, and 16 bases stayed unmatched. The CDR3 totals 16 residues. In DNA form, the CDR3 reads TGCAGCGTTGGGTTTCTGGCGGGAGGGCCGGTGGGTGAGCAGTTCTTC. Its translation: CSVGFLAGGPVGEQFF.

The chain combines TRBV10-3 with TRBJ1-4, with unresolved D. CDR3 length equals 12 residues. With 8 bases removed from V and 6 bases from J, the gap between germline ends came to 10 bases. The germline V gene encodes CDR1 ENHRY and CDR2 SYGVKD. The CDR3 DNA reads as TGTGCCATCGGGCAGCCAGATGAAAAACTGTTTTTT. Its protein product is CAIGQPDEKLFF.

The chain employs TRBV5-1 and TRBJ2-5; no definite D call. There are 13 residues in the CDR3. V was clipped by 5 bases and J by 5 bases, with 13 bases between them. Germline V CDR1 and CDR2: SGHRS, YFSETQ. The CDR3 loop reads CASRLSYWETQYF. The CDR3 region has the DNA TGCGCCAGCAGATTATCGTACTGGGAGACCCAGTACTTC.

The chain's CDR3 is CASSLGTGVNYGYTF. DNA of the CDR3: TGTGCCAGCAGCTTAGGGACAGGGGTTAACTATGGCTACACCTTC. The chain is built from TRBV7-6 and TRBJ1-2; the match to TRBD1 covers 9 bases. The CDR3 extends over 15 amino acids. J gave up 1 base and V 1 base, and 1 base lay outside the gene matches. Germline CDR1 and CDR2: SGHVS and FNYEAQ.

The chain couples TRBV7-2 to TRBJ1-4, with 11 bases identical to TRBD1. Germline CDR1 reads SGHTA; CDR2 reads FQGNSA. The CDR3 has 15 residues. V was clipped by 5 bases and J by 7 bases; unmatched bases: 6. This chain's CDR3 is CASSKTGTGGEKLFF. CDR3 DNA sequence: TGTGCCAGCAGCAAGACCGGGACAGGGGGTGAAAAACTGTTTTTT.

This chain uses TRBV9 with TRBJ1-1; D is unclear. The CDR3 is 16 amino acids. Trimming shortened V by 0 bases and J by 3 bases, and 15 bases separated the two germline ends. In germline, CDR1 is SGDLS, CDR2 YYNGEE. This CDR3 reads CASSVGSQTFYTEAFF. CDR3 DNA sequence: TGTGCCAGCAGCGTAGGTTCCCAGACTTTTTACACTGAAGCTTTCTTT.

In its sample, this clone was seen a few times. The V call is TRBV29-1, the J call TRBJ1-5; D gene ambiguous. This CDR3 comprises 14 residues. V gave up 7 bases and J gave up 0 bases, with 13 bases separating them. Germline V gene data show CDR1 as SQVTM and CDR2 as ANQGSEA. The CDR3: CSASGFDSNQPQHF. The CDR3 DNA follows: TGCAGCGCCTCGGGGTTCGATAGCAATCAGCCCCAGCATTTT. The complete variable domain, with remaining parts taken from reference TRBV29-1 and TRBJ1-5, reads SAVISQKPSRDICQRGTSLTIQCQVDSQVTMMFWYRQQPGQSLTLIATANQGSEATYESGFVIDKFPISRPNLTFSTLTVSNMSPEDSSIYLCSASGFDSNQPQHFGDGTRLSIL.

The gene calls are TRBV7-8 and TRBJ2-7, with 10 nucleotides matching TRBD1. Trimming at V came to 5 bases and at J to 4 bases, leaving 2 bases not matched to a gene. Germline V gene lookup returns CDR1 SGHVS and CDR2 FQNEAQ. CDR3 length equals 13 residues. The chain's CDR3 is CASSPGQGYEQYF. The CDR3 nucleotides are TGTGCCAGCAGCCCGGGACAGGGGTACGAGCAGTACTTC.